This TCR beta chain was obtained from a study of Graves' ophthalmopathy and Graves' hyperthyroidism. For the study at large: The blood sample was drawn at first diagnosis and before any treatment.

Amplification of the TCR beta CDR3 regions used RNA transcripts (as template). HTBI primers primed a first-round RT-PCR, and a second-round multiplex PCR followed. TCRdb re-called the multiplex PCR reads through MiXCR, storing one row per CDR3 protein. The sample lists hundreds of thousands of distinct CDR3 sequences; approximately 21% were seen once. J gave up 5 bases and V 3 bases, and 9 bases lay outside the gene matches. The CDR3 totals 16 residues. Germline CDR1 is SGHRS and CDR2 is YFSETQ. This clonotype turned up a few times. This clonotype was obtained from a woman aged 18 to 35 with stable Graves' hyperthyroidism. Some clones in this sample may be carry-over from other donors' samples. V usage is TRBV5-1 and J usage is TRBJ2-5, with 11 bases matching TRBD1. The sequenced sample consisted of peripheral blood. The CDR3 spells CASSSGTGGDRETQYF. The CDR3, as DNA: TGCGCCAGCAGCTCCGGGACAGGGGGTGATCGGGAGACCCAGTACTTC.